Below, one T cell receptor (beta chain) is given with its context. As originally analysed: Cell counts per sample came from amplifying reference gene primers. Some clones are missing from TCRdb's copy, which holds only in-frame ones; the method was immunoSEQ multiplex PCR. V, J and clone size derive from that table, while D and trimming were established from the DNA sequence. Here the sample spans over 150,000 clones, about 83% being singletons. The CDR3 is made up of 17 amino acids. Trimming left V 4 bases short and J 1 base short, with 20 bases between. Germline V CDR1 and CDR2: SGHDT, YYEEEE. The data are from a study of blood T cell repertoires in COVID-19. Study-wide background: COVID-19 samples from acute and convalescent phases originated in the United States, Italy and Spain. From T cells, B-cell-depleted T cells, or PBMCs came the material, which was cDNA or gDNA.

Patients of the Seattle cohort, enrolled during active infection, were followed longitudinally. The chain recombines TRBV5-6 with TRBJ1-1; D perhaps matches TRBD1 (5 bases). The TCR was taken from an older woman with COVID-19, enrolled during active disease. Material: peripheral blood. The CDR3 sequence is CASSVRVMWTANTEAFF. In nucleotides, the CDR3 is TGTGCCAGCAGCGTCAGGGTTATGTGGACCGCGAACACTGAAGCTTTCTTT. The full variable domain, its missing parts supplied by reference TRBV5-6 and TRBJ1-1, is DAGVTQSPTHLIKTRGQQVTLRCSPKSGHDTVSWYQQALGQGPQFIFQYYEEEERQRGNFPDRFSGHQFPNYSSELNVNALLLGDSALYLCASSVRVMWTANTEAFFGQGTRLTVV.